The 28 T cell receptor beta chains given below trace back to one sample, sequenced in a study of blood T cells in healthy people across ages. The second PCR ran roughly 7 to 12 cycles with a sample-barcoded 5' primer and J-beta primers. MiXCR was run by TCRdb on the 5' RACE reads, yielding one entry per CDR3 protein. The sample carries roughly 900,000 distinct CDR3 sequences, under 35% recorded once. The sample consisted of blood. Receptors were obtained from a woman over 75 in good health.

The gene calls are TRBV29-1 and TRBJ1-1; 12 bases align to TRBD1. V lost 4 bases and J lost 4; bases outside the gene matches: 7. CDR1 is SQVTM and CDR2 is ANQGSEA in the germline V gene. The CDR3 extends over 15 amino acids. The CDR3 DNA reads as TGCAGCGTTGGGGGACAGGGGGCTAGAGGCACTGAAGCTTTCTTT. This gives the protein CSVGGQGARGTEAFF.

The V gene is TRBV25-1, the J gene TRBJ2-1, with 7 bases that match TRBD2. The CDR3 extends over 14 amino acids. Trimming removed 4 bases from V and 2 bases from J; junction bases left unmatched: 2. From germline, CDR1 is MGHDK and CDR2 SYGVNS. In DNA, the CDR3 is TGTGCCAGCAGTGCTAGCGGCACCTACAATGAGCAGTTCTTC. Translation: CASSASGTYNEQFF.

This clonotype was seen a handful of times. CDR3: CASNRVMNTEAFF. CDR3 nucleotides: TGTGCCAGCAATAGGGTTATGAACACTGAAGCTTTCTTT. The chain links TRBV9 to TRBJ1-1; D call uncertain. Germline assignment: CDR1 SGDLS and CDR2 YYNGEE. V was cut by 6 bases and J by 0 bases, with 9 bases left in between. The CDR3 extends over 13 amino acids.

In the case of this clonotype: A much larger clone lies a single base off, so this may be a read error. The gene calls are TRBV10-3 and TRBJ2-3; tentatively, D is TRBD1 or TRBD2 (6 bases each). This CDR3 has 15 residues. Per germline, CDR1 ENHRY and CDR2 SYGVKD. CDR3: CAVSEGGEFTDTQYF. The CDR3 bases are TGTGCCGTCAGTGAGGGGGGAGAATTCACAGATACGCAGTATTTT.

This clonotype was counted many times. The V and J genes are TRBV20-1 and TRBJ2-5, with 10 positions matching TRBD1. CDR3 length: 15 residues. Germline-derived CDR1 and CDR2 are DFQATT and SNEGSKA (reference sequence). With 4 bases clipped from V and 5 bases from J, the junction kept 10 bases outside the gene matches. CDR3 nucleotides: TGCAGTGCTAAGGTTACGGGACAGGGGCAGGAGACCCAGTACTTC. It yields the protein CSAKVTGQGQETQYF.

This clonotype was recorded many times. The J gene is TRBJ2-4, the V gene TRBV6-6; D might be TRBD2 (5 bases). V gave up 0 bases and J gave up 11 bases, with 14 bases separating them. The CDR3 totals 14 residues. In germline, CDR1 is MNHNY, CDR2 SVGAGI (reference sequence). The CDR3 spells CASSYSTGSGVQYF. In DNA form, the CDR3 reads TGTGCCAGCAGTTACTCGACGGGGAGTGGGGTTCAGTACTTC.

This chain joins TRBV18 and TRBJ2-7; D is possibly TRBD2 (6 bases). V lost 4 bases to trimming and J lost 3 bases, with 16 bases between them. The CDR3 length is 15 residues. Germline CDR1 and CDR2: KGHSH and LQKENI. The DNA for the CDR3 is TGTGCCAGCTCACAAATGCGGGGAGGAAGCTACGAGCAGTACTTC. It specifies CASSQMRGGSYEQYF.

The chain combines TRBV25-1 with TRBJ2-2; 12 bases match TRBD2. Germline V gene sequence: CDR1 MGHDK, CDR2 SYGVNS. J lost 5 bases, V lost 4 bases, and 5 bases had no gene match. This CDR3 has 16 residues. DNA for the CDR3: TGTGCCAGCAGTGCTAGCGGGGGGGCCCTTACCGGGGAGCTGTTTTTT. Translating it yields CASSASGGALTGELFF.

This chain joins TRBV10-3 and TRBJ2-3, with 9 bases identical to TRBD1. The CDR3 extends over 15 amino acids. The J segment lost 3 bases and the V segment lost 6 bases, leaving 7 bases of the junction unmatched. The germline CDR1 and CDR2 sequences are ENHRY and SYGVKD. CDR3 in DNA: TGTGCCATCAGGACACAGGGGGCTGGGACAGATACGCAGTATTTT. It encodes CAIRTQGAGTDTQYF.

This clonotype appeared many times. The rearrangement links TRBV6-2 or TRBV6-3 to TRBJ2-7, with 8 bases matching TRBD2. From germline, CDR1 is MNHEY and CDR2 SVGEGT. Germline trimming cut 2 bases from V and 7 bases from J; bases unmatched to any gene: 10. CDR3 size: 15 residues. CDR3 nucleotides: TGTGCCAGCAGTTACGGCAGCGGGGGCCTGGGAGAGCAGTACTTC. Amino acids: CASSYGSGGLGEQYF.

V and J are TRBV7-9 and TRBJ2-7; possible D gene TRBD2, 6 bases. The CDR3 loop spans 14 amino acids. Between the trimmed V and J ends, which lost 5 bases and 6 bases, there was a span of 17 bases. Germline loops: CDR1 SEHNR, CDR2 FQNEAQ (reference sequence). CDR3 nucleotide sequence: TGTGCCAGCAGCAAAAACGGGGAGGTGCGCGAGCAGTACTTC. It codes for CASSKNGEVREQYF.

J is TRBJ2-3 and V is TRBV5-1; D possibly corresponds to TRBD2 (7 bases). Trimming left V 6 bases short and J 6 bases short, with 20 bases between. The CDR3 runs to 15 residues. CDR1 is SGHRS and CDR2 is YFSETQ in the germline V gene. The CDR3, as DNA: TGCGCCAGCACTTACTGGGGGGGGGCCGGTGATACGCAGTATTTT. Protein: CASTYWGGAGDTQYF. The entire variable domain, with the rest obtained from reference TRBV5-1 and TRBJ2-3, is as follows: KAGVTQTPRYLIKTRGQQVTLSCSPISGHRSVSWYQQTPGQGLQFLFEYFSETQRNKGNFPGRFSGRQFSNSRSEMNVSTLELGDSALYLCASTYWGGAGDTQYFGPGTRLTVL.

This clonotype came up many times. V and J are TRBV7-2 and TRBJ2-6; tentatively, D is TRBD1 (5 bases). Germline CDR1 SGHTA, CDR2 FQGNSA. The CDR3 runs 16 residues. The V end was cut by 2 bases, the J end by 0 bases, with 8 bases between. The DNA of the CDR3 is TGTGCCAGCAGCTTACAGGGCCCCTCTGGGGCCAACGTCCTGACTTTC. Translated, it gives CASSLQGPSGANVLTF.

J is TRBJ2-1 and V is TRBV4-3, with 15 bases identical to TRBD2. The DNA end is a closer match to TRBJ2-7, so the J assignment may be wrong. Germline CDR1 is LGHNA and CDR2 is YSLEER. CDR3 length equals 17 residues. The CDR3 region is CASSQGGLAGGYNEQYF. CDR3 nucleotides: TGCGCCAGCAGCCAAGGAGGACTAGCGGGGGGGTACAATGAGCAGTACTTC.

This clonotype was seen at least ten times. The V and J genes are TRBV7-2 and TRBJ2-5; D may be TRBD1 (6 bases). V was pared by 5 bases and J by 3 bases, with 16 bases between. Germline V gene data show CDR1 as SGHTA and CDR2 as FQGNSA. The length of the CDR3 is 15 residues. CDR3 region: CASSLNLQGKETQYF. The CDR3 DNA is TGTGCCAGCAGCCTGAATCTTCAGGGGAAAGAGACCCAGTACTTC.

This clonotype was found many times. The V and J genes are TRBV3-1 and TRBJ2-7, with 9 positions matching TRBD1. The V segment lost 1 base and the J segment 6 bases; nucleotides outside the gene matches: 4. This CDR3 contains 14 residues. CDR1 and CDR2 (germline): LGHDT, YNNKEL (reference sequence). The CDR3 DNA follows: TGTGCCAGCAGCCAAGCGACAGGGGGACGCGAGCAGTACTTC. Its translation is CASSQATGGREQYF.

This clonotype was seen a few times. The genes are TRBV18 and TRBJ2-5; no clear D gene. V was pared by 0 bases and J by 1 base, with 15 bases between. The germline CDR1 and CDR2 sequences are KGHSH and LQKENI. This CDR3 contains 17 residues. The CDR3 loop is CASSPPLRPPGQETQYF. The CDR3 nucleotides are TGTGCCAGCTCACCACCACTTAGGCCCCCGGGCCAAGAGACCCAGTACTTC.

This clonotype has a count of ten or more. The rearrangement links TRBV20-1 to TRBJ2-3, with unresolved D. The germline V and J ends were trimmed by 5 bases and 6 bases, with 21 bases remaining between them. Germline values: CDR1 DFQATT, CDR2 SNEGSKA (reference sequence). The CDR3 spans 15 residues. In DNA form, the CDR3 reads TGCAGTGCTGCCTCAGGAAGAATCTCTTCGGATACGCAGTATTTT. It codes for CSAASGRISSDTQYF.

This clonotype was counted at least ten times. The chain carries TRBV6-2 or TRBV6-3 and TRBJ2-6, with TRBD1 matching 7 bases. With 10 bases clipped from V and 5 bases from J, the junction kept 5 bases outside the gene matches. Germline V gene lookup returns CDR1 MNHEY and CDR2 SVGEGT. The CDR3 is 13 amino acids. This CDR3 is CAIRQGWANVLTF. CDR3 DNA: TGTGCCATCAGACAGGGTTGGGCCAACGTCCTGACTTTC.

The sample holds many counts of this clonotype. J is TRBJ2-5 and V is TRBV7-2; 10 nucleotides line up with TRBD1. Trimming at V came to 3 bases and at J to 5 bases, leaving 6 bases not matched to a gene. The V gene's germline CDR1 is SGHTA and CDR2 FQGNSA. CDR3 length equals 15 residues. The CDR3 DNA sequence: TGTGCCAGCAGCTTTCCGACAGGGGGCATGGAGACCCAGTACTTC. Translation gives CASSFPTGGMETQYF. Full variable domain (missing parts from reference TRBV7-2 and TRBJ2-5): GAGVSQSPSNKVTEKGKDVELRCDPISGHTALYWYRQSLGQGLEFLIYFQGNSAPDKSGLPSDRFSAERTGGSVSTLTIQRTQQEDSAVYLCASSFPTGGMETQYFGPGTRLLVL.

This clonotype was seen just once. The junction differs from germline at one of its ends, possibly a read error. The rearrangement joins TRBV6-2 or TRBV6-3 to TRBJ2-7; D gene unclear. Germline CDR1 is MNHEY and CDR2 is SVGEGT. The CDR3 loop spans 13 amino acids. The CDR3: CACSYSTAYEQYF. CDR3 DNA: TGTGCCTGCAGTTACTCGACGGCCTACGAGCAGTACTTC.

This clonotype occurred many times. The chain is built from TRBV2 and TRBJ2-1; TRBD1 aligns across 9 bases. In germline, CDR1 is SNHLY, CDR2 FYNNEI. The CDR3 runs to 12 residues. The J segment lost 15 bases and the V segment lost 8 bases, leaving 11 bases of the junction unmatched. The CDR3 sequence: CASGIKQGAAFF. CDR3 nucleotide sequence: TGTGCCAGCGGCATAAAACAGGGGGCCGCGTTCTTC.

A note on this clonotype: A much larger clone sits a single nucleotide away, making a read error possible. The chain uses TRBV10-3 and TRBJ1-6; D might be TRBD1 (5 bases). CDR1 is ENHRY, CDR2 SYGVKD, per germline. This CDR3 comprises 16 residues. The CDR3 nucleotides read TGTGCCATCAGTGATGGAGGGGCCGAAGCCAACTCACCCCCCCACTTT. It translates to CAISDGGAEANSPPHF.

The chain uses TRBV14 and TRBJ2-6; a weak D match, TRBD1 (6 bases). The CDR3 has 16 amino acids. The ends were cut back, 5 bases at V and 0 bases at J, with 11 bases in the middle. Per the germline V gene, CDR1 is SGHDN and CDR2 is FVKESK. The chain's CDR3 is CASSTGHLSGANVLTF. The CDR3 DNA reads as TGTGCCAGCAGCACGGGACACCTCTCTGGGGCCAACGTCCTGACTTTC. Filled out from reference TRBV14 and TRBJ2-6, the complete variable domain reads EAGVTQFPSHSVIEKGQTVTLRCDPISGHDNLYWYRRVMGKEIKFLLHFVKESKQDESGMPNNRFLAERTGGTYSTLKVQPAELEDSGVYFCASSTGHLSGANVLTFGAGSRLTVL.

This clonotype turned up a few times. V gene TRBV4-1 combines with J gene TRBJ1-4; D is possibly TRBD1 (6 bases). The germline V gene has CDR1 MGHRA and CDR2 YSYEKL. The CDR3 totals 16 residues. Trimming stripped 4 bases from V and 8 bases from J, with 20 bases between. CDR3: CASSPIGRGAREKLFF. In nucleotides, the CDR3 is TGCGCCAGCAGCCCCATCGGGCGGGGGGCCAGAGAAAAACTGTTTTTT.

This clonotype was seen repeatedly, ten times or more. The CDR3 loop is CASSLRTGKDTQYF. The CDR3 coding sequence is TGTGCCAGCTCACTTCGGACAGGAAAAGATACGCAGTATTTT. The J gene is TRBJ2-3, the V gene TRBV18, with 7 bases lining up with TRBD1. The length of the CDR3 is 14 residues. V was pared by 4 bases and J by 5 bases, with 6 bases of the junction left unmatched. CDR1 KGHSH and CDR2 LQKENI come from the germline V gene.

This clonotype was seen at least ten times. The chain carries TRBV7-8 and TRBJ2-5; 7 positions agree with TRBD1. The CDR3 runs to 13 residues. The germline gives CDR1 SGHVS, CDR2 FQNEAQ. J was trimmed by 2 bases and V by 6 bases; bases with no gene match: 3. CDR3 loop: CASSGTVQETQYF. The DNA of the CDR3 is TGTGCCAGCAGTGGGACAGTACAAGAGACCCAGTACTTC.

Concerning this clonotype itself: With a much larger clone just one base away, this may be a read error. The J gene is TRBJ2-7, the V gene TRBV28, with D perhaps matching TRBD1 or TRBD2 (6 bases each). Germline V gene lookup returns CDR1 MDHEN and CDR2 SYDVKM. Trimming stripped 2 bases from V and 2 bases from J, with 13 bases between. This CDR3 has 15 residues. CDR3 protein: CASSLQRGAPYEQYF. The CDR3 DNA is TGTGCCAGCAGTTTACAGAGGGGGGCGCCCTACGAGCAGTACTTC.